Listed below are T cell receptor beta chains from one sample, sequenced in a study of CD8 T cells in Susac syndrome. One entry per CDR3 protein results from TCRdb running MiXCR on the immunoSEQ multiplex PCR reads. Of about 280,000 distinct CDR3 sequences in the sample, roughly 85% were seen once. Sequencing used CD8+ T cells from PBMCs. The origin of the receptors is a human donor with multiple sclerosis. CDR3s include the opening cysteine and the closing phenylalanine or tryptophan. D genes are given only for firm matches. Only part of the rows carry a size: once, few, many, or a class if the clone is expanded.

size | D | J | V | CDR3 | DNA
- | - | TRBJ2-6 | TRBV6-1 | CASSGNWETGANVLTF | TGTGCCAGCAGTGGAAATTGGGAAACTGGGGCCAACGTCCTGACTTTC
- | - | TRBJ1-2 | TRBV28 | CASTKDSFNGYTF | TGTGCCAGCACCAAGGACAGTTTCAATGGCTACACCTTC
- | TRBD1 | TRBJ1-5 | TRBV30 | CAWSQRGQARNQPQHF | TGTGCCTGGAGCCAAAGGGGACAGGCCCGCAATCAGCCCCAGCATTTT
- | - | TRBJ1-3 | TRBV20-1 | CSAAAGEGNTIYF | TGCAGTGCAGCGGCAGGGGAAGGAAACACCATATATTTT
few | TRBD1 | TRBJ1-2 | TRBV6-1 | CASSGTGANYGYTF | TGTGCCAGCAGCGGGACAGGAGCTAACTATGGCTACACCTTC
- | - | TRBJ2-1 | TRBV10-2 | CASREEGGEQFF | TGCGCCAGCAGAGAAGAGGGTGGTGAGCAGTTCTTC
- | - | TRBJ2-7 | TRBV27 | CASSRGAPRDEQYF | TGTGCCAGCAGCCGCGGTGCGCCTAGGGACGAGCAGTACTTC
few | - | TRBJ2-7 | TRBV6-1 | CASRSTSGEQYF | TGTGCCAGCAGGTCCACTTCGGGGGAGCAGTACTTC
- | - | TRBJ2-7 | TRBV7-9 | CASSPLGEYEQYF | TGTGCCAGCAGCCCACTTGGGGAATACGAGCAGTACTTC
- | - | TRBJ1-2 | TRBV29-1 | CSTKSGTNYGYTF | TGCAGCACCAAGTCCGGGACTAACTATGGCTACACCTTC
- | TRBD1 | TRBJ1-2 | TRBV9 | CASSVTGGTAYGYTF | TGTGCCAGCAGCGTAACAGGCGGGACAGCCTATGGCTACACCTTC
- | - | TRBJ1-5 | TRBV30 | CAWSVGAGKQPQHF | TGTGCCTGGAGTGTAGGGGCAGGGAAACAGCCCCAGCATTTT
- | TRBD2 | TRBJ2-7 | TRBV20-1 | CSASEHLAGGPYEQYF | TGCAGTGCTAGTGAACATCTAGCGGGAGGGCCCTACGAGCAGTACTTC
- | - | TRBJ1-1 | TRBV20-1 | CSARSAGNTEAFF | TGCAGTGCTAGATCCGCAGGGAACACTGAAGCTTTCTTT
- | - | TRBJ2-2 | TRBV4-1 | CASGYVNTGELFF | TGCGCCAGTGGGTATGTCAACACCGGGGAGCTGTTTTTT
- | - | TRBJ2-5 | TRBV27 | CASSRYRPRWTQYF | TGTGCCAGCAGTCGATACCGCCCAAGATGGACCCAGTACTTC
once | TRBD2 | TRBJ2-5 | TRBV9 | CASSPTSGRETQYF | TGTGCCAGCAGCCCAACTAGCGGGAGGGAGACCCAGTACTTC
- | TRBD2 | TRBJ2-1 | TRBV28 | CASRLAGESNEQFF | TGTGCCAGCAGGTTAGCGGGAGAGTCAAATGAGCAGTTCTTC
- | - | TRBJ2-3 | TRBV27 | CASSPGQYNTDTQYF | TGTGCCAGCAGCCCAGGACAGTACAACACAGATACGCAGTATTTT
- | TRBD2 | TRBJ2-7 | TRBV6-1 | CASREGLSGSSYEQYF | TGTGCCAGCAGGGAGGGCCTTAGCGGGAGTTCGTACGAGCAGTACTTC
- | TRBD2 | TRBJ2-5 | TRBV6-1 | CASTGILAGLRETQYF | TGTGCCAGCACCGGGATACTAGCGGGATTGAGAGAGACCCAGTACTTC
- | - | TRBJ1-5 | TRBV20-1 | CSARDRGRSDQPQHF | TGCAGTGCTAGAGATAGGGGTAGATCGGATCAGCCCCAGCATTTT